This T cell receptor (beta chain) is drawn from a study of technical replicates of blood from a handful of donors. This CDR3 comprises 15 residues. Germline values: CDR1 LNHDA, CDR2 SQIVND (reference sequence). Trimming pared 4 bases from V and 1 base from J, leaving 11 bases between. Some clones are missing from TCRdb's copy, which holds only in-frame ones; the method was immunoSEQ multiplex PCR. Of about 81,000 clones in the sample, about 94% were seen once. Sequenced sample: T cells isolated from PBMCs. The receptor comes from a human donor in good health. The V call is TRBV19, the J call TRBJ2-1, with D possibly being TRBD2 (5 bases). The CDR3 DNA follows: TGTGCCAGTAGTACTTCTACGGGATCCTACAATGAGCAGTTCTTC. It codes for CASSTSTGSYNEQFF.